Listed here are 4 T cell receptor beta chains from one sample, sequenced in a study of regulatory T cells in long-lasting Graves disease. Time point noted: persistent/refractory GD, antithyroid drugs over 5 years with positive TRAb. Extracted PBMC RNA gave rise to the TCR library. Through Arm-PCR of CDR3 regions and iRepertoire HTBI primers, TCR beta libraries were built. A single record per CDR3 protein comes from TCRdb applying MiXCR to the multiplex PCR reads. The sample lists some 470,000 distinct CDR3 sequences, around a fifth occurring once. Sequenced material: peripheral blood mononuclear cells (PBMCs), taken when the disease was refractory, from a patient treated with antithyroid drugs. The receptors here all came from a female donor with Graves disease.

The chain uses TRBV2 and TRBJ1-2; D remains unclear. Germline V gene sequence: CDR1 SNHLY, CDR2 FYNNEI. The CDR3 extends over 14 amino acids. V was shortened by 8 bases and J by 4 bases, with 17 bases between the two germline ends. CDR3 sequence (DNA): TGTGCCAGCCCCTCGAACCGGGGAAGCTATGGCTACACCTTC. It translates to CASPSNRGSYGYTF. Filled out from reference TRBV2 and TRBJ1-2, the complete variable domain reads EPEVTQTPSHQVTQMGQEVILRCVPISNHLYFYWYRQILGQKVEFLVSFYNNEISEKSEIFDDQFSVERPDGSNFTLKIRSTKLEDSAMYFCASPSNRGSYGYTFGSGTRLTVV.

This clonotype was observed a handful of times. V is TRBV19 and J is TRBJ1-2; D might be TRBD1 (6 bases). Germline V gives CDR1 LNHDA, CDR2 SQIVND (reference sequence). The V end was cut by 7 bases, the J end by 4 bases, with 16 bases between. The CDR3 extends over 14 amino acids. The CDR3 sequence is CASKIRTDAYGYTF. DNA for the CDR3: TGTGCCAGTAAGATCCGGACAGACGCCTATGGCTACACCTTC.

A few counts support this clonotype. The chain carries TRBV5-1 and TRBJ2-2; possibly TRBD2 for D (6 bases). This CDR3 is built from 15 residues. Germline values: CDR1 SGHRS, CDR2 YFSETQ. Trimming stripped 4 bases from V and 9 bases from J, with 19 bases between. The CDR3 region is CASSDAPGEPRELFF. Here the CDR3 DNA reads TGCGCCAGCAGCGATGCCCCGGGAGAGCCCAGGGAGCTGTTTTTT.

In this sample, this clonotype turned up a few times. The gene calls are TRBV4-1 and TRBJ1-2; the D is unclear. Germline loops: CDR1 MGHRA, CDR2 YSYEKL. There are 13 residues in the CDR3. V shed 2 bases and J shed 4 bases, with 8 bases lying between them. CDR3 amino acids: CASSQRVTYGYTF. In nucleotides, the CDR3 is TGCGCCAGCAGCCAACGGGTTACCTATGGCTACACCTTC.